These 12 T cell receptor beta chains share one sample of origin, sequenced in a study of blood T cell repertoires in COVID-19. Measured with immunoSEQ multiplex PCR; TCRdb has only the in-frame clones, and not every one. The sample carries a few hundred thousand clones, around 80% recorded once. The sequenced material came from peripheral blood. The source of these receptors is a woman over 75 with COVID-19, enrolled during active disease.

A remark on this clone: Within the sample, other DNA sequences also encode this same CDR3. V is TRBV19 and J is TRBJ1-5; D possibly corresponds to TRBD1 (6 bases). Trimming took off 3 bases at V and 1 base at J, with 7 bases between the two ends. This CDR3 has 14 amino acids. Looked up from germline, CDR1 is LNHDA and CDR2 is SQIVND (reference sequence). The DNA of the CDR3 is TGTGCCAGTAGTATCGGACAGAGCAATCAGCCCCAGCATTTT. It encodes CASSIGQSNQPQHF. Using reference TRBV19 and TRBJ1-5 for the parts outside the CDR3, the full variable domain is DGGITQSPKYLFRKEGQNVTLSCEQNLNHDAMYWYRQDPGQGLRLIYYSQIVNDFQKGDIAEGYSVSREKKESFPLTVTSAQKNPTAFYLCASSIGQSNQPQHFGDGTRLSIL.

The chain couples TRBV5-4 to TRBJ1-5, with 10 bases identical to TRBD1. The CDR3 sequence is 15 residues long. From germline, CDR1 is SGHNT and CDR2 YYREEE (reference sequence). J gave up 3 bases and V 4 bases, and 4 bases lay outside the gene matches. The CDR3 sequence is CASSQGQGVNQPQHF. The CDR3 region has the DNA TGTGCCAGCAGCCAAGGACAGGGGGTCAATCAGCCCCAGCATTTT.

The chain has TRBV28 and TRBJ1-2; possible D gene TRBD1, 6 bases. Germline CDR1 and CDR2: MDHEN and SYDVKM. This CDR3 is 12 amino acids long. V dropped 6 bases and J dropped 3 bases, with 8 bases sitting between them. CDR3 amino acids: CASRGTYYGYTF. Here the CDR3 DNA reads TGTGCCAGCAGAGGGACATACTATGGCTACACCTTC.

This chain connects TRBV18 to TRBJ1-6, with TRBD1 as a possible D gene (6 bases). The V and J ends lost 3 bases and 0 bases respectively, with 12 bases between them. CDR1 and CDR2 from the germline V gene are KGHSH and LQKENI. The length of the CDR3 is 17 residues. The CDR3 region has the DNA TGTGCCAGCTCACCTCGACAGGATAGCTCCTATAATTCACCCCTCCACTTT. Translation gives CASSPRQDSSYNSPLHF.

This chain connects TRBV2 to TRBJ2-7; 8 nucleotides match TRBD2. The V segment lost 8 bases and the J segment 2 bases; nucleotides outside the gene matches: 11. The germline gives CDR1 SNHLY, CDR2 FYNNEI. The CDR3 consists of 15 residues. The CDR3 here is CASGYSGAITYEQYF. Written as DNA, the CDR3 is TGTGCCAGCGGTTATAGCGGGGCCATAACCTACGAGCAGTACTTC.

The chain joins TRBV4-1 to TRBJ2-1; 14 nucleotides line up with TRBD2. The CDR3 totals 14 residues. CDR1 is MGHRA, CDR2 YSYEKL, per germline. The junction had 4 bases not matched to a gene; V was cut back by 6 bases and J by 9 bases. The CDR3 region is CASRRLAGGGEQFF. The CDR3 region has the DNA TGCGCCAGCAGGAGACTAGCGGGGGGGGGTGAGCAGTTCTTC.

The chain is built from TRBV7-2 and TRBJ1-2, with 12 positions matching TRBD1. V lost 1 base and J lost 8; bases outside the gene matches: 5. The CDR3 is 15 residues long. The germline gives CDR1 SGHTA, CDR2 FQGNSA. In DNA, the CDR3 is TGTGCCAGCAGCTTAGGGGGACAGGGGGCGAGCGGCTACACCTTC. This codes for CASSLGGQGASGYTF.

This chain uses TRBV7-9 with TRBJ1-5; D ambiguous. Between the trimmed V and J ends, which lost 3 bases and 3 bases, there was a span of 15 bases. Germline values: CDR1 SEHNR, CDR2 FQNEAQ (reference sequence). The length of the CDR3 is 16 residues. Here the CDR3 DNA reads TGTGCCAGCAGCTTGCAAGCGGGAATTTCCAATCAGCCCCAGCATTTT. It yields the protein CASSLQAGISNQPQHF. Based on the CDR3 plus reference TRBV7-9 and TRBJ1-5, the full variable domain is DTGVSQNPRHKITKRGQNVTFRCDPISEHNRLYWYRQTLGQGPEFLTYFQNEAQLEKSRLLSDRFSAERPKGSFSTLEIQRTEQGDSAMYLCASSLQAGISNQPQHFGDGTRLSIL.

This chain uses TRBV6-4 with TRBJ1-2; 7 positions match TRBD1. The CDR3 has 14 amino acids. V was pared by 6 bases and J by 7 bases, with 11 bases of the junction left unmatched. Germline V lookup: CDR1 MRHNA, CDR2 SNTAGT. The chain's CDR3 is CASRAPGRQGGYTF. DNA for the CDR3: TGTGCCAGCAGAGCCCCGGGACGACAGGGTGGCTACACCTTC.

The chain joins TRBV5-5 to TRBJ1-2; maybe TRBD1 (5 bases). Trimming took 0 bases from V and 4 from J, leaving 16 bases between them. The CDR3 runs 16 residues. The germline gives CDR1 SGHKS, CDR2 YYEKEE (reference sequence). The CDR3 protein is CASSLGITGPFYGYTF. In nucleotides, the CDR3 is TGTGCCAGCAGCTTGGGAATAACAGGACCGTTCTATGGCTACACCTTC.

The chain carries TRBV6-5 and TRBJ2-7; 9 bases align to TRBD1. Germline assignment: CDR1 MNHEY and CDR2 SVGAGI. The V segment lost 6 bases and the J segment 0 bases; nucleotides outside the gene matches: 6. The CDR3 has 15 residues. The CDR3 DNA reads as TGTGCCAGCAGGCCCGGGACAGGGAGCTCCTACGAGCAGTACGTC. It translates to CASRPGTGSSYEQYV.

The V and J genes are TRBV6-5 and TRBJ2-4; D gene uncertain. This CDR3 is built from 15 residues. Per germline, CDR1 MNHEY and CDR2 SVGAGI. The V end lost 0 bases, the J end lost 7 bases, and 13 bases lay between the germline ends. CDR3 DNA: TGTGCCAGCAGTTACTCCCCGGGTTTCGGGAACATTCAGTACTTC. Its protein product is CASSYSPGFGNIQYF.